These 32 T cell receptor beta chains share one sample of origin, sequenced in a study of T cells in tuberculosis. Libraries were prepared by immunoSEQ multiplex PCR; TCRdb keeps only in-frame clonotypes and omits some of them. This table has tens of thousands of clones, roughly 93% appearing once. Thawed, overnight-rested PBMC were stained with GMM-loaded CD1B tetramer, viability dye and anti-CD3, then sorted. C32 glucose monomycolate from Rhodococcus equi was loaded onto the CD1B tetramers. The sequencing input was CD1b-GMM tetramer-negative cells sorted from PBMCs. These TCRs come from an adult woman with latent tuberculosis.

This clone was seen a handful of times. CDR3 loop: CASSLSLDEKLFF. The CDR3 DNA is TGTGCCAGCAGCCTAAGTCTAGACGAAAAACTGTTTTTT. V gene TRBV5-4 combines with J gene TRBJ1-4; no firm D call. V was clipped by 4 bases and J by 8 bases, with 12 bases between them. Germline assignment: CDR1 SGHNT and CDR2 YYREEE (reference sequence). The CDR3 has 13 residues.

The sample holds a few counts of this clone. The chain joins TRBV6-5 to TRBJ2-7, with 10 nucleotides matching TRBD1. This CDR3 spans 15 amino acids. Germline CDR1 is MNHEY and CDR2 is SVGAGI. The V segment lost 6 bases and the J segment 2 bases; nucleotides outside the gene matches: 7. CDR3 sequence (DNA): TGTGCCAGCAGACGCCCCGGGACAGGGGCCTACGAGCAGTACTTC. It yields the protein CASRRPGTGAYEQYF.

The rearrangement links TRBV9 to TRBJ1-1; D is unresolved. This CDR3 comprises 15 residues. Between the trimmed V and J ends, which lost 0 bases and 4 bases, there was a span of 13 bases. The germline CDR1 and CDR2 sequences are SGDLS and YYNGEE. The CDR3 protein is CASSVDVQGSTEAFF. The CDR3 DNA follows: TGTGCCAGCAGCGTAGATGTTCAAGGGAGCACTGAAGCTTTCTTT.

The V call is TRBV5-1, the J call TRBJ1-1, with D possibly being TRBD1 (6 bases). V was cut by 6 bases and J by 7 bases, with 19 bases left in between. The CDR3 has 14 residues. The germline CDR1 and CDR2 sequences are SGHRS and YFSETQ. For the CDR3, the DNA is TGCGCCAGCAAGGTTGACAGGAATCGGGGTGAAGCTTTCTTT. Protein sequence: CASKVDRNRGEAFF.

This chain links TRBV6-1 with TRBJ1-1; possibly TRBD1 for D (5 bases). Germline-derived CDR1 and CDR2 are MNHNS and SASEGT. The V and J ends lost 5 bases and 11 bases respectively, with 15 bases between them. CDR3 size: 12 residues. This CDR3 reads CASSLEGKRAFF. In DNA, the CDR3 is TGTGCCAGCAGTCTGGAGGGGAAGAGGGCTTTCTTT.

CDR3 DNA: TGTGCCAGCAGCTTTTGGGGCGGAAACCCAGATACGCAGTATTTT. Protein sequence: CASSFWGGNPDTQYF. The chain uses TRBV11-1 and TRBJ2-3; possible D gene TRBD1, 5 bases. Per germline, CDR1 SGHAT and CDR2 FQDESV (reference sequence). Trimming took 3 bases from V and 4 from J, leaving 14 bases between them. CDR3 length: 15 residues.

The V gene is TRBV7-2, the J gene TRBJ2-3, with 9 bases lining up with TRBD2. The ends lost 0 bases at V and 4 bases at J; junction bases unmatched: 8. CDR3 length equals 17 residues. Germline-derived CDR1 and CDR2 are SGHTA and FQGNSA. For the CDR3, the DNA is TGTGCCAGCAGCTTAGCTAGCGGGGGTCCGGCAGCAGATACGCAGTATTTT. Residues: CASSLASGGPAADTQYF.

The chain combines TRBV5-1 with TRBJ1-1; TRBD1 is a possible D gene (6 bases). Germline values: CDR1 SGHRS, CDR2 YFSETQ. The CDR3 loop spans 14 amino acids. Trimming left V 7 bases short and J 1 base short, with 14 bases between. The CDR3 sequence: CASHNRERNTEAFF. For the CDR3, the DNA is TGCGCCAGCCATAACAGGGAAAGGAACACTGAAGCTTTCTTT.

V is TRBV15 and J is TRBJ2-1; no clear D. This CDR3 has 13 amino acids. The V end lost 2 bases, the J end lost 11 bases, and 13 bases lay between the germline ends. Germline CDR1 reads LNHNV; CDR2 reads YYDKDF (reference sequence). The CDR3 sequence is CATSRLATSQQFF. CDR3 sequence (DNA): TGTGCCACCAGCAGACTCGCAACGAGTCAGCAGTTCTTC.

The chain is built from TRBV5-1 and TRBJ1-1; tentative D call: TRBD1 (5 bases). CDR3 length: 16 amino acids. Per the germline V gene, CDR1 is SGHRS and CDR2 is YFSETQ. V lost 3 bases and J lost 3, with 18 bases in between. CDR3 loop: CASSSGRGGGDTEAFF. The CDR3 nucleotides read TGCGCCAGCAGCTCCGGGAGGGGCGGTGGGGACACTGAAGCTTTCTTT.

The chain couples TRBV23-1 to TRBJ2-3; D perhaps matches TRBD1 (9 bases). TRBV23-1 is filed as an ORF, its function uncertain. V was cut by 7 bases and J by 1 base, with 33 bases left in between. CDR3 length: 21 amino acids. The CDR3 region is CASTLGPGGDRAQPGTDTQYF. CDR3 DNA: TGCGCCAGCACCCTTGGGCCGGGGGGGGACAGGGCGCAGCCGGGCACAGATACGCAGTATTTT.

This rearrangement joins TRBV2 to TRBJ1-2; the D gene is possibly TRBD1 (5 bases). The germline V and J ends were trimmed by 7 bases and 2 bases, with 11 bases remaining between them. Germline V gene data show CDR1 as SNHLY and CDR2 as FYNNEI. CDR3 length equals 13 residues. The CDR3 sequence: CASTPGLNYGYTF. The CDR3 coding sequence is TGTGCCAGCACGCCGGGACTGAACTATGGCTACACCTTC. The whole variable domain, filled in from reference TRBV2 and TRBJ1-2, reads EPEVTQTPSHQVTQMGQEVILRCVPISNHLYFYWYRQILGQKVEFLVSFYNNEISEKSEIFDDQFSVERPDGSNFTLKIRSTKLEDSAMYFCASTPGLNYGYTFGSGTRLTVV.

The chain uses TRBV5-6 and TRBJ1-1; no clear D. V dropped 0 bases and J dropped 0 bases, with 9 bases sitting between them. The CDR3 length is 15 residues. Germline assignment: CDR1 SGHDT and CDR2 YYEEEE. The CDR3 region has the DNA TGTGCCAGCAGCTTGGGTCTTGGCCTGAACACTGAAGCTTTCTTT. It codes for CASSLGLGLNTEAFF.

The genes are TRBV9 and TRBJ2-3, with TRBD2 matching 7 bases. Losses at the gene ends were 5 bases for V and 1 base for J; bases not matched to a gene: 4. This CDR3 is 14 amino acids long. CDR1 and CDR2 (germline): SGDLS, YYNGEE. Here the CDR3 reads CASSFAGGTDTQYF. The CDR3 region has the DNA TGTGCCAGCAGTTTCGCGGGGGGCACAGATACGCAGTATTTT.

V and J are TRBV7-9 and TRBJ2-5, with D possibly being TRBD1 (5 bases). Trimming removed 2 bases at V and 1 base at J, with 8 bases between. Germline V CDR1 and CDR2: SEHNR, FQNEAQ (reference sequence). This CDR3 is built from 14 residues. CDR3 residues: CASSLRGTQETQYF. In nucleotides, the CDR3 is TGTGCCAGCAGCTTAAGGGGTACCCAAGAGACCCAGTACTTC.

V and J are TRBV4-1 and TRBJ2-4, with unresolved D. CDR1 and CDR2 from the germline V gene are MGHRA and YSYEKL. V was trimmed by 0 bases and J by 1 base, leaving 13 bases between them. This CDR3 contains 17 residues. The CDR3: CASSQDRPGAAKNIQYF. The DNA for the CDR3 is TGCGCCAGCAGCCAAGATAGGCCGGGTGCGGCCAAAAACATTCAGTACTTC.

This clone came up once. The chain uses TRBV7-8 and TRBJ2-7; 9 bases are a match to TRBD1. Losses at the gene ends were 5 bases for V and 2 bases for J; bases not matched to a gene: 4. The CDR3 has 14 residues. CDR1 and CDR2 from the germline V gene are SGHVS and FQNEAQ. The CDR3 region is CASSPRDRAYEQYF. The CDR3 nucleotides are TGTGCCAGCAGCCCACGGGACAGGGCCTACGAGCAGTACTTC.

CDR3 protein: CASRVAGGRETQYF. The CDR3 DNA reads TGTGCCAGCAGGGTGGCAGGGGGTAGGGAGACCCAGTACTTC. The rearrangement uses TRBV6-5 and TRBJ2-5; TRBD1 aligns across 7 bases. V was clipped by 6 bases and J by 5 bases; unmatched bases: 9. CDR3 size: 14 residues. The germline V gene encodes CDR1 MNHEY and CDR2 SVGAGI.

This chain connects TRBV15 to TRBJ1-5; 9 bases map to TRBD1. Germline V gives CDR1 LNHNV, CDR2 YYDKDF (reference sequence). The CDR3 is 15 residues long. V lost 5 bases to trimming and J lost 7 bases; unmatched junction nucleotides: 9. This CDR3 reads CATSGDRATRQPQHF. The CDR3 nucleotides are TGTGCCACCAGCGGGGACAGGGCAACAAGGCAGCCCCAGCATTTT.

A few counts support this clone. This sequence joins TRBV14 and TRBJ1-6; 8 bases line up with TRBD1. The length of the CDR3 is 16 residues. The J segment lost 7 bases and the V segment lost 4 bases, leaving 9 bases of the junction unmatched. Germline V CDR1 and CDR2: SGHDN, FVKESK. As DNA, the CDR3 is TGTGCCAGCAGCCCGAAAGGACAGGGCGGGAATTCACCCCTCCACTTT. Residues: CASSPKGQGGNSPLHF.

The rearrangement uses TRBV4-3 and TRBJ2-1; 7 positions match TRBD1. The junction had 5 bases not matched to a gene; V was cut back by 0 bases and J by 15 bases. The CDR3 runs 12 residues. Germline lookup yields CDR1 LGHNA and CDR2 YSLEER. CDR3 in amino acids: CASSQDADRAFF. The CDR3 nucleotides read TGCGCCAGCAGCCAAGATGCCGACAGGGCGTTCTTC.

J is TRBJ1-1 and V is TRBV27; TRBD1 is a possible D gene (5 bases). Trimming left V 5 bases short and J 3 bases short, with 10 bases between. Germline V gene data show CDR1 as MNHEY and CDR2 as SMNVEV (reference sequence). This CDR3 is 13 amino acids long. CDR3 in amino acids: CASSTSGHTEAFF. The CDR3 region has the DNA TGTGCCAGCAGTACGTCAGGGCACACTGAAGCTTTCTTT.

This chain connects TRBV4-2 to TRBJ2-5; TRBD1 agrees at 7 bases. After removal of 3 bases from V and 1 base from J, the junction contained 14 bases not matched to a gene. This CDR3 region has 18 residues. CDR1 LGHNA and CDR2 YNFKEQ come from the germline V gene. The CDR3 DNA is TGTGCCAGCAGCCACCCAAAGGAAGGGGGCGCTTCCCAAGAGACCCAGTACTTC. As protein: CASSHPKEGGASQETQYF.

This sequence joins TRBV25-1 and TRBJ1-5, with D maybe TRBD1 (6 bases). V was shortened by 6 bases and J by 3 bases, with 12 bases between the two germline ends. In germline, CDR1 is MGHDK, CDR2 SYGVNS. This CDR3 has 14 residues. This chain's CDR3 is CASSQTGPNQPQHF. In DNA form, the CDR3 reads TGTGCCAGCAGCCAAACAGGGCCCAATCAGCCCCAGCATTTT.

The chain joins TRBV27 to TRBJ2-1; D is perhaps TRBD2 (5 bases). CDR1 is MNHEY and CDR2 is SMNVEV in the germline V gene (reference sequence). The length of the CDR3 is 13 residues. The ends were cut back, 4 bases at V and 2 bases at J, with 6 bases in the middle. The CDR3, as DNA: TGTGCCAGCAGTTCCGGGACCTACAATGAGCAGTTCTTC. Translated: CASSSGTYNEQFF.

The chain uses TRBV2 and TRBJ2-3; a possible D gene is TRBD1 (6 bases). CDR1 SNHLY and CDR2 FYNNEI come from the germline V gene. The CDR3 is 16 residues long. Trimming pared 3 bases from V and 2 bases from J, leaving 15 bases between. The CDR3 DNA reads TGTGCCAGCAGTGAGGGGGAAGGGGGAGACACAGATACGCAGTATTTT. It specifies CASSEGEGGDTDTQYF.

The chain links TRBV7-6 to TRBJ1-1, with D unclear. Trimming took 1 base from V and 2 from J, leaving 5 bases between them. The V gene's germline CDR1 is SGHVS and CDR2 FNYEAQ. There are 13 residues in the CDR3. CDR3 bases: TGTGCCAGCAGCTTAGGGCAAAACACTGAAGCTTTCTTT. Translation: CASSLGQNTEAFF.

This chain connects TRBV19 to TRBJ2-3; TRBD1 might be the D (6 bases). This CDR3 contains 16 residues. Germline assignment: CDR1 LNHDA and CDR2 SQIVND (reference sequence). Trimming removed 6 bases at V and 2 bases at J, with 18 bases between. Here the CDR3 DNA reads TGTGCCAGTAGCCCCATAACAGGGTCCACCACAGATACGCAGTATTTT. It codes for CASSPITGSTTDTQYF.

The chain uses TRBV13 and TRBJ2-7, with 14 bases identical to TRBD2. Germline assignment: CDR1 PRHDT and CDR2 FYEKMQ (reference sequence). The V and J ends lost 1 base and 3 bases, in that order; junction bases with no gene match: 5. The length of the CDR3 is 17 residues. The DNA of the CDR3 is TGTGCCAGCAGCTTAGAGGGGACTAGCGGGGGCCTCTACGAGCAGTACTTC. Amino acids: CASSLEGTSGGLYEQYF.

The CDR3 spells CAWTPDSSGANVLTF. As DNA, the CDR3 is TGTGCCTGGACCCCGGACAGCTCTGGGGCCAACGTCCTGACTTTC. The J gene is TRBJ2-6, the V gene TRBV30; D possibly corresponds to TRBD1 (6 bases). Trimming left V 4 bases short and J 0 bases short, with 10 bases between. From germline, CDR1 is GTSNPN and CDR2 SVGIG (reference sequence). This CDR3 is built from 15 residues.

The chain is built from TRBV6-1 and TRBJ2-7; weak D call: TRBD2 (7 bases). This CDR3 comprises 15 residues. Trimming removed 3 bases at V and 2 bases at J, with 14 bases between. Germline assignment: CDR1 MNHNS and CDR2 SASEGT. This CDR3 is CASSEIRGATYEQYF. CDR3 in DNA: TGTGCCAGCAGTGAGATCCGGGGGGCTACCTACGAGCAGTACTTC.

The chain employs TRBV5-1 and TRBJ2-7, with D possibly TRBD2 on 5 matching bases. The CDR3 runs to 11 residues. V was cut by 5 bases and J by 3 bases, with 6 bases left in between. Germline V gives CDR1 SGHRS, CDR2 YFSETQ. The CDR3 DNA follows: TGCGCCAGCAGACGGGACTACGAGCAGTACTTC. As protein: CASRRDYEQYF.